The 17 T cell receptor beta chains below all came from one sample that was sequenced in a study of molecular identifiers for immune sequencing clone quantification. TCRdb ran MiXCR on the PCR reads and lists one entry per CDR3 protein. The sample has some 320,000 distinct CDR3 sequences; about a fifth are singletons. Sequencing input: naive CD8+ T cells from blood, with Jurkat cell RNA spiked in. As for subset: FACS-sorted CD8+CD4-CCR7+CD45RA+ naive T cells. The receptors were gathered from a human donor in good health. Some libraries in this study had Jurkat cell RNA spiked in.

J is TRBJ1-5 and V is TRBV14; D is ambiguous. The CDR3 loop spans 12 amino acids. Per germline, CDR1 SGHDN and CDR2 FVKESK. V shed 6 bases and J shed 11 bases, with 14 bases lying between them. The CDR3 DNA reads TGTGCCAGCAGATCTCCGGACGGAACCCAGCATTTT. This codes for CASRSPDGTQHF.

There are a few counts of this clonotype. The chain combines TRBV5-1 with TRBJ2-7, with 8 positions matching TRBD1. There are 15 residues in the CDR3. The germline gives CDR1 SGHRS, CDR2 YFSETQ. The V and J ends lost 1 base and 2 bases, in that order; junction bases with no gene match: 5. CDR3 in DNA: TGCGCCAGCAGCTTGCTGTCAGGGGGCACCTACGAGCAGTACTTC. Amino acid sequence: CASSLLSGGTYEQYF.

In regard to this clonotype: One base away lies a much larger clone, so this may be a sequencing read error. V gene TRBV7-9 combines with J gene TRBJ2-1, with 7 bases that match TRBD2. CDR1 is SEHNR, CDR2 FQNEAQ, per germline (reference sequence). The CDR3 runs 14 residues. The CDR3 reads CAGSRTSGYNEQFF. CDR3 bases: TGTGCCGGCAGCCGGACTAGTGGCTACAATGAGCAGTTCTTC.

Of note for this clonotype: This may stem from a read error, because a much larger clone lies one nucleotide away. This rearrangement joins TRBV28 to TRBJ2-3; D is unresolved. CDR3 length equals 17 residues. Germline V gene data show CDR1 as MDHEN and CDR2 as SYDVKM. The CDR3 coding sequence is TGTGTCAGCAGTTTACACCCTATGGCCTACCCCACAGATACGCAGTATTTT. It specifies CVSSLHPMAYPTDTQYF. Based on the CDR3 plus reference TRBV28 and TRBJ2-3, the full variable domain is DVKVTQSSRYLVKRTGEKVFLECVQDMDHENMFWYRQDPGLGLRLIYFSYDVKMKEKGDIPEGYSVSREKKERFSLILESASTNQTSMYLCVSSLHPMAYPTDTQYFGPGTRLTVL.

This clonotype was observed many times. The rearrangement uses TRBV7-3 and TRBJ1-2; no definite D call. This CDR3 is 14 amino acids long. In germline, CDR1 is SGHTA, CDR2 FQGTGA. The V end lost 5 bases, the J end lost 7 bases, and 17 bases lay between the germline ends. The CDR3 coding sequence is TGTGCCAGCAGCCCCCGCAGTTGGTTGATTGGCTACACCTTC. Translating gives CASSPRSWLIGYTF. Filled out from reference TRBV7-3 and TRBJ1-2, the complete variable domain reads GAGVSQTPSNKVTEKGKYVELRCDPISGHTALYWYRQSLGQGPEFLIYFQGTGAADDSGLPNDRFFAVRPEGSVSTLKIQRTERGDSAVYLCASSPRSWLIGYTFGSGTRLTVV.

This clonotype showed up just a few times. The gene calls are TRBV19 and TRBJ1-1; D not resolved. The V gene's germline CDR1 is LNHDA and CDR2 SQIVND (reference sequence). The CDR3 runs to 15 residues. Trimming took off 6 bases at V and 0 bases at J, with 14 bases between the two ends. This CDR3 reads CASSRAKELNTEAFF. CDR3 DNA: TGTGCCAGTAGCCGGGCCAAGGAGTTGAACACTGAAGCTTTCTTT.

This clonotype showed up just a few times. Written as DNA, the CDR3 is TGTGCCACCAGTGATTTCCGCGGAGGGGCCTACGAGCAGTACTTC. Translating it yields CATSDFRGGAYEQYF. V usage is TRBV24-1 and J usage is TRBJ2-7; D is perhaps TRBD2 (6 bases). This CDR3 has 15 amino acids. Germline CDR1 is KGHDR and CDR2 is SFDVKD. Trimming stripped 1 base from V and 2 bases from J, with 11 bases between.

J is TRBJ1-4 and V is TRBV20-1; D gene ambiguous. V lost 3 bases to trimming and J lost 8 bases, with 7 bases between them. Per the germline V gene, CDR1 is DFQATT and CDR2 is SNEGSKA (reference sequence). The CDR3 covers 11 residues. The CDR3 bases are TGCAGTGCTAGGGGTGGGGAAAAACTGTTTTTT. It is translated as CSARGGEKLFF.

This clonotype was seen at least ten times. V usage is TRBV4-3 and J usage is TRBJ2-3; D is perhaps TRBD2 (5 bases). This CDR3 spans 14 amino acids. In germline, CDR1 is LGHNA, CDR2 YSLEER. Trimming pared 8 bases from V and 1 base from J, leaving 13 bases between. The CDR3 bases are TGCGCCAGCGGGCAAGGCGGGCGCACAGATACGCAGTATTTT. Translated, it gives CASGQGGRTDTQYF.

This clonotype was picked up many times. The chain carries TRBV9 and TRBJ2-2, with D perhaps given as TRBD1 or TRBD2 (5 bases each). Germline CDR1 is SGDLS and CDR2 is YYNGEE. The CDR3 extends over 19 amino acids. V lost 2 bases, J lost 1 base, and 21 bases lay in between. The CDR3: CASSVSPPTGPRNTGELFF. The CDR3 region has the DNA TGTGCCAGCAGCGTGAGCCCCCCGACGGGACCCCGGAACACCGGGGAGCTGTTTTTT.

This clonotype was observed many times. CDR3 protein: CASSLTSSGANVLTF. The DNA for the CDR3 is TGTGCCAGCAGCTTGACCAGCTCTGGGGCCAACGTCCTGACTTTC. The V and J genes are TRBV5-4 and TRBJ2-6; D uncertain. The CDR3 covers 15 residues. The V end lost 1 base, the J end lost 0 bases, and 5 bases lay between the germline ends. From germline, CDR1 is SGHNT and CDR2 YYREEE (reference sequence).

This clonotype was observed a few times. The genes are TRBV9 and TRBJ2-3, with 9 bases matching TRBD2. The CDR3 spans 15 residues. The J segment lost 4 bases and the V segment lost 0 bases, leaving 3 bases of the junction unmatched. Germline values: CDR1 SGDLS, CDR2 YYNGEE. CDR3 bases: TGTGCCAGCAGCGTAGCCAGCGGGGGGCCAGATACGCAGTATTTT. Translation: CASSVASGGPDTQYF.

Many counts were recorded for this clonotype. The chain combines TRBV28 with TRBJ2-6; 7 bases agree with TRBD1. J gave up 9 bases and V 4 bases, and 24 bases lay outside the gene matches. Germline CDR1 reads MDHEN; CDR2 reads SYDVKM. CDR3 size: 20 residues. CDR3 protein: CASSSQTGAIGLWGDNVLTF. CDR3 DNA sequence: TGTGCCAGCAGTTCACAAACAGGGGCTATCGGTCTCTGGGGTGACAACGTCCTGACTTTC.

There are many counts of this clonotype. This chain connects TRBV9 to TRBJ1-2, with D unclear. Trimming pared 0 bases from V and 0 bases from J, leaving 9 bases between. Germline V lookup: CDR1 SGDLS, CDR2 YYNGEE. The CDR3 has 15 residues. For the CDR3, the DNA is TGTGCCAGCAGCGTAGATTATGGCGCTAACTATGGCTACACCTTC. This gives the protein CASSVDYGANYGYTF.

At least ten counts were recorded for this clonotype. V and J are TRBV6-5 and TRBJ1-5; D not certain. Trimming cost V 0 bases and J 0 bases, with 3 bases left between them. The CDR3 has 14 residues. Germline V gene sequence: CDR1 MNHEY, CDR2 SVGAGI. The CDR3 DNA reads TGTGCCAGCAGTTACTCGAATAGCAATCAGCCCCAGCATTTT. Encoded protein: CASSYSNSNQPQHF.

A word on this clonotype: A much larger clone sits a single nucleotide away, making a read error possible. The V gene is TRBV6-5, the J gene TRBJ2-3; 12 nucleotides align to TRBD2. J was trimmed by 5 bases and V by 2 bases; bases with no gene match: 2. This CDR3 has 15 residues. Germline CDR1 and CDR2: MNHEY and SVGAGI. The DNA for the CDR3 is TGTGCCAGCAGTTACCTAGCGGGAGGGGTAGATACGCAGTATTTT. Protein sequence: CASSYLAGGVDTQYF.

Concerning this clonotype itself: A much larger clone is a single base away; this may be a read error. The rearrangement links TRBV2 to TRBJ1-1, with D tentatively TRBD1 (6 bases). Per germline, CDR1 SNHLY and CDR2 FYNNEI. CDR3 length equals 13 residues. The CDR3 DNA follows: TGTGCCCGCAGTCGACAGGTGAACACTGAAGCTTTCTTT. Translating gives CARSRQVNTEAFF.